The clone carrying this T cell receptor beta chain was recorded once. This CDR3 has 15 residues. Germline lookup yields CDR1 SNHLY and CDR2 FYNNEI. Trimming removed 4 bases from V and 7 bases from J; junction bases left unmatched: 5. This entry belongs to a study of blood T cell repertoires in COVID-19. The Seattle patients joined while their infection was active and were tracked longitudinally afterward. Generated by immunoSEQ multiplex PCR, the TCRdb table keeps only in-frame clones and is missing some. Altogether 450,000 or so clones are present, about 87% being singletons, with the ten largest covering 0.7% to 1%.

The receptor's source is a man between 18 and 29 years old with COVID-19, enrolled during active disease. The specimen was peripheral blood. The V and J genes are TRBV2 and TRBJ2-2; 11 bases line up with TRBD1. For the CDR3, the DNA is TGTGCCAGCAGTGCCGGACAGGGGGCATACGGGGAGCTGTTTTTT. Encoded protein: CASSAGQGAYGELFF.